This T cell receptor (beta chain) emerged from a study of T cells after yellow fever vaccination. Broader study findings: Boosting was followed by the reappearance of most primary-vaccination clones (around 95% CD4, 70% to 90% CD8). Overall, a small share of clonotypes was seen in both CD4 and CD8 compartments.

In its sample, this clonotype was seen a few times. The target antigen is unknown. A process of 5'RACE template switching, which added a universal primer site and UMIs, was used to make TCR cDNA. TCRdb reanalysed the 5' RACE reads using MiXCR and keeps one entry per CDR3 protein. The sample consists of about 360,000 distinct CDR3 sequences, more than 5.5% of them appearing once. CDR1 is SGHDN, CDR2 FVKESK, per germline. V was shortened by 4 bases and J by 7 bases, with 13 bases between the two germline ends. The CDR3 length is 13 residues. The J gene is TRBJ1-1, the V gene TRBV14; no definite D call. This clonotype was obtained from a man aged 25 to 45 who received the YFV17D yellow fever vaccine. The specimen was PBMCs, collected 5 days after the yellow fever booster vaccination. This CDR3 is CASSPFLGLEAFF. In DNA, the CDR3 is TGTGCCAGCAGCCCTTTTTTGGGCCTTGAAGCTTTCTTT.